Included here is one TCR beta chain sequence, with context. Its antigen remains unidentified. These data originate in a study of cytomegalovirus exposure and HLA in healthy donors. Whole-study results and caveats: The only immune exposure information that was available was CMV serostatus.

This CDR3 is built from 12 residues. CDR1 SNHLY and CDR2 FYNNEI come from the germline V gene. Trimming pared 8 bases from V and 8 bases from J, leaving 15 bases between. PCR employed 60 Vbeta and 13 Jbeta primers. Clones were read by immunoSEQ multiplex PCR, and TCRdb kept only the in-frame ones, dropping some. This sample has 120,000 or so clones; about three fifths occur once, and the top ten carry less than 9%. The receptor's source is a woman in her 40s in good health and CMV-seropositive. The specimen sequenced was PBMCs. The J gene is TRBJ1-2, the V gene TRBV2; the D gene is possibly TRBD1 (6 bases). CDR3 coding DNA: TGTGCCAGCCAAGACAGGCGGGGGGGCTACACCTTC. Amino acid sequence: CASQDRRGGYTF.